This TCR beta chain was profiled in a study of blood T cell repertoires in COVID-19. In this sample, this clone turned up once. This table comes from immunoSEQ multiplex PCR, and its TCRdb copy is limited to in-frame clones, with some not included. The sample yields about 190,000 clones, around 84% seen once. The source material was PBMCs or T cells enriched from blood (not recorded which). This receptor was identified in a woman aged 25 to 39 who had recovered from COVID-19.

The CDR3 reads CASSSGAGVGNEQFF. The CDR3, as DNA: TGCGCCAGCAGCTCCGGAGCGGGAGTGGGGAATGAGCAGTTCTTC. The chain links TRBV5-1 to TRBJ2-1; 8 nucleotides line up with TRBD2. V shed 3 bases, J shed 7 bases, and the junction held 9 bases outside the gene matches. CDR3 length equals 15 residues. CDR1 and CDR2 (germline): SGHRS, YFSETQ.